This TCR beta chain was found in a study of cytomegalovirus exposure and HLA in healthy donors. The study's findings and limits: Cytomegalovirus-associated status was assigned to 150 to 200 TCR beta chains. TCR sequences were mostly rare, though some public TCRs occurred in many donors. The finding came from a later analysis; first-cohort TCR clusters tended to co-occur in the 130 or so validation repertoires.

For this clone: What it recognizes is unknown.

The protocol was immunoSEQ multiplex PCR, while the TCRdb copy is restricted to in-frame clones and leaves out a portion. Seen here are some 88,000 clones, 96% observed once, and the top ten hold less than 0.8%. The CDR3 is 14 amino acids. The V end was cut by 1 base, the J end by 8 bases, with 11 bases between. Looked up from germline, CDR1 is SGHTA and CDR2 is FQGNSA. The TCR comes from a man between 18 and 35 years old in good health and CMV-seronegative. Input material: PBMCs. The J gene is TRBJ1-4, the V gene TRBV7-2; D might be TRBD1 (5 bases). The DNA of the CDR3 is TGTGCCAGCAGCTTAGGCGGGGCAGGAGAAAAACTGTTTTTT. Residues: CASSLGGAGEKLFF.